Below, 23 T cell receptor beta chains from the same sample are listed, as sequenced in a study of T cell repertoires in cytomegalovirus infection. Antigens for these TCRs are unknown. TCRdb used MiXCR to reprocess the reads, holding one entry per CDR3 protein. The sample contains about 830,000 distinct CDR3 sequences, approximately 32% of which appear only once. The sample in question was cultured CD8+ T cells from PBMCs, obtained from culture after CMV antigen stimulation. The receptors were gathered from a human donor in good health (CMV status not recorded). Some clones in this sample may be carry-over from other donors' samples.

This clonotype was seen a few times. The chain carries TRBV20-1 and TRBJ1-2, with 11 positions matching TRBD1. This CDR3 has 18 amino acids. The germline V gene has CDR1 DFQATT and CDR2 SNEGSKA (reference sequence). J gave up 6 bases and V 2 bases, and 17 bases lay outside the gene matches. The CDR3 region is CSARTMDRGQVRFNGYTF. CDR3 coding DNA: TGCAGTGCTAGAACAATGGACAGGGGGCAAGTCCGATTTAATGGCTACACCTTC.

Concerning this clonotype itself: This may arise from a read error, as a much more abundant clone is one base away. This chain joins TRBV6-5 and TRBJ2-5, with D possibly being TRBD2 (6 bases). The CDR3 sequence is 15 residues long. The germline V gene has CDR1 MNHEY and CDR2 SVGAGI. The CDR3 sequence: CTSSYSEGNRETQYF. In DNA, the CDR3 is TGTACCAGCAGTTACTCGGAGGGTAACAGGGAGACCCAGTACTTC.

The chain uses TRBV27 and TRBJ1-1; D ambiguous. The CDR3 loop spans 13 amino acids. CDR1 and CDR2 from the germline V gene are MNHEY and SMNVEV (reference sequence). Trimming removed 0 bases at V and 10 bases at J, with 12 bases between. The CDR3 sequence: CASSLSRRGRAFF. The CDR3 DNA reads as TGTGCCAGCAGTTTATCGAGGCGGGGAAGAGCTTTCTTT.

In this sample, this clonotype turned up a few times. The V gene is TRBV7-9, the J gene TRBJ2-7; 8 positions match TRBD1. This CDR3 has 15 amino acids. With 1 base clipped from V and 4 bases from J, the junction kept 6 bases outside the gene matches. Germline CDR1 reads SEHNR; CDR2 reads FQNEAQ (reference sequence). The CDR3 spells CASSLEKDRGYEQYF. The DNA for the CDR3 is TGTGCCAGCAGCTTAGAAAAAGACAGGGGATACGAGCAGTACTTC.

About this clonotype: At one boundary the junction diverges from the germline segment, which might be a read error. The V gene is TRBV7-7, the J gene TRBJ2-7, with 8 positions matching TRBD1. The CDR3 is 17 amino acids. Per germline, CDR1 SSHAT and CDR2 FNYEAQ (reference sequence). CDR3 sequence reads: CASSLATGARGLSEQYF. The CDR3 bases are TGTGCTAGCAGCTTAGCGACCGGAGCCAGGGGGCTAAGCGAGCAGTACTTC.

This chain connects TRBV18 to TRBJ2-3; D gene uncertain. Trimming shortened V by 4 bases and J by 2 bases, and 7 bases separated the two germline ends. CDR1 and CDR2 (germline): KGHSH, LQKENI. CDR3 length: 13 residues. CDR3 sequence reads: CASSHPHTDTQYF. The CDR3 coding sequence is TGTGCCAGCTCACACCCCCACACAGATACGCAGTATTTT. The variable domain in full, completed from reference TRBV18 and TRBJ2-3, reads NAGVMQNPRHLVRRRGQEARLRCSPMKGHSHVYWYRQLPEEGLKFMVYLQKENIIDESGMPKERFSAEFPKEGPSILRIQQVVRGDSAAYFCASSHPHTDTQYFGPGTRLTVL.

To note about this clonotype: This could be a read error, since a much larger clone is one nucleotide away. This chain links TRBV7-2 with TRBJ1-1; D unresolved. Germline-derived CDR1 and CDR2 are SGHTA and FQGNSA. The CDR3 totals 15 residues. The V end was cut by 6 bases, the J end by 6 bases, with 20 bases between. This CDR3 is CASSYTVRTVAEAFF. DNA of the CDR3: TGTGCCAGCAGTTATACTGTCCGGACGGTGGCTGAAGCTTTCTTT.

This clonotype was counted many times. The rearrangement joins TRBV10-3 to TRBJ2-5, with 8 bases matching TRBD1. Trimming cost V 11 bases and J 5 bases; bases outside gene matches: 10. The germline V gene encodes CDR1 ENHRY and CDR2 SYGVKD. The CDR3 runs to 13 residues. This chain's CDR3 is CAGGQGTGETQYF. The CDR3 bases are TGTGCCGGAGGACAGGGCACGGGGGAGACCCAGTACTTC.

CDR3 protein: CATRSDLVGGELFF. The DNA for the CDR3 is TGTGCCACCAGATCCGACCTAGTTGGCGGGGAGCTGTTTTTT. The rearrangement links TRBV24-1 to TRBJ2-2; D is unclear. The V end lost 7 bases, the J end lost 7 bases, and 15 bases lay between the germline ends. Germline-derived CDR1 and CDR2 are KGHDR and SFDVKD. This CDR3 spans 14 amino acids.

Many counts were recorded for this clonotype. The V and J genes are TRBV7-3 and TRBJ2-5, with D possibly matching TRBD2 (6 bases). CDR3 size: 15 residues. The germline V and J ends were trimmed by 1 base and 4 bases, with 13 bases remaining between them. The germline V gene has CDR1 SGHTA and CDR2 FQGTGA. The CDR3: CASSLIGGGSETQYF. DNA of the CDR3: TGTGCCAGCAGCTTAATTGGGGGAGGATCAGAGACCCAGTACTTC.

The chain links TRBV4-1 to TRBJ1-5, with unresolved D. V shed 0 bases and J shed 8 bases, with 11 bases lying between them. From germline, CDR1 is MGHRA and CDR2 YSYEKL. This CDR3 has 14 residues. The CDR3 protein is CASSQDWTGEPQHF. As DNA, the CDR3 is TGCGCCAGCAGCCAAGATTGGACTGGGGAGCCCCAGCATTTT.

The chain recombines TRBV7-9 with TRBJ1-2; a weak D match, TRBD1 (5 bases). Per germline, CDR1 SEHNR and CDR2 FQNEAQ (reference sequence). The CDR3 is made up of 15 amino acids. V was clipped by 0 bases and J by 3 bases, with 11 bases between them. CDR3 bases: TGTGCCAGCAGCTTAGCGGGCGGAGGGGACTATGGCTACACCTTC. Translation gives CASSLAGGGDYGYTF.

J is TRBJ2-5 and V is TRBV4-2, with no clear D. This CDR3 spans 13 amino acids. The germline CDR1 and CDR2 sequences are LGHNA and YNFKEQ. Deletions cut 0 bases from V and 3 bases from J, with 5 bases between. CDR3 in DNA: TGTGCCAGCAGCCAAGACAGAAAAGAGACCCAGTACTTC. Protein sequence: CASSQDRKETQYF.

This clonotype has just a few counts. The chain uses TRBV12-3 or TRBV12-4 and TRBJ2-1; the D call may be TRBD1 or TRBD2 (5 bases each). The CDR3 has 17 residues. V was clipped by 0 bases and J by 4 bases, with 16 bases between them. The CDR3 coding sequence is TGTGCCAGCAGTTTAGCCGGCCGGTTGGGGGTATACAATGAGCAGTTCTTC. Its protein product is CASSLAGRLGVYNEQFF.

This clonotype was counted a few times. The rearrangement uses TRBV5-1 and TRBJ1-6; D remains ambiguous. Germline CDR1 and CDR2: SGHRS and YFSETQ. Trimming took 0 bases from V and 5 from J, leaving 12 bases between them. The CDR3 covers 16 residues. The CDR3 coding sequence is TGCGCCAGCAGCTTGGCCGGTAAGGGCCATAATTCACCCCTCCACTTT. Its protein product is CASSLAGKGHNSPLHF.

V usage is TRBV7-6 and J usage is TRBJ1-1; TRBD1 might be the D (6 bases). Germline V gene data show CDR1 as SGHVS and CDR2 as FNYEAQ. This CDR3 comprises 15 residues. With 4 bases removed from V and 4 bases from J, the gap between germline ends came to 16 bases. Here the CDR3 reads CASSSPGRGGTEAFF. CDR3 in DNA: TGTGCCAGCAGCTCCCCTGGCAGGGGTGGCACTGAAGCTTTCTTT.

V usage is TRBV5-6 and J usage is TRBJ1-5; D not certain. Germline CDR1 is SGHDT and CDR2 is YYEEEE. The CDR3 consists of 13 residues. Trimming pared 5 bases from V and 5 bases from J, leaving 11 bases between. The CDR3 coding sequence is TGTGCCAGCAGTTCTGACTGGGATCAGCCCCAGCATTTT. This gives the protein CASSSDWDQPQHF.

The V call is TRBV7-6, the J call TRBJ2-5; maybe TRBD2 (6 bases). Germline V lookup: CDR1 SGHVS, CDR2 FNYEAQ. V lost 5 bases to trimming and J lost 2 bases, with 12 bases between them. The CDR3 contains 14 residues. The chain's CDR3 is CASSPRDWQETQYF. The CDR3 nucleotides read TGTGCCAGCAGCCCGAGGGACTGGCAAGAGACCCAGTACTTC.

This clonotype occurred a few times. The chain has TRBV7-6 and TRBJ2-2; 9 positions agree with TRBD2. The CDR3 has 17 amino acids. From germline, CDR1 is SGHVS and CDR2 FNYEAQ. The trim removed 5 bases at V and 3 bases at J, leaving 10 bases unmatched. The CDR3 is CASSRPSSGGHTGELFF. CDR3 bases: TGTGCCAGCAGCCGCCCCTCCAGCGGGGGGCACACCGGGGAGCTGTTTTTT.

A single count supports this clonotype. A much larger clone differs from this one at a single base, so this may be a read error. The chain has TRBV7-2 and TRBJ1-2, with D possibly TRBD1 on 5 matching bases. CDR1 SGHTA and CDR2 FQGNSA come from the germline V gene. This CDR3 contains 13 residues. The CDR3 coding sequence is TGTGTCAGCAGCTGGGGCGGAAACTATGGCTACACCTTC. Translating it yields CVSSWGGNYGYTF.

The CDR3 DNA sequence: TGTGCCACCGGGACTCCAAGCTCCTACGAGCAGTACTTC. As protein: CATGTPSSYEQYF. V and J are TRBV2 and TRBJ2-7, with D tentatively TRBD2 (6 bases). Germline loops: CDR1 SNHLY, CDR2 FYNNEI. The CDR3 is made up of 13 amino acids. V lost 10 bases and J 0 bases, leaving 13 bases between the germline ends.

The table lists this clonotype with many counts. This chain joins TRBV12-3 or TRBV12-4 and TRBJ1-1, with D hard to call. The CDR3 has 14 amino acids. With 5 bases removed from V and 1 base from J, the gap between germline ends came to 11 bases. The CDR3 sequence: CASSPPDGNTEAFF. The CDR3 coding sequence is TGTGCCAGCAGTCCCCCTGACGGGAACACTGAAGCTTTCTTT.

There are many counts of this clonotype. The junction differs from germline at one of its ends, possibly a read error. The V call is TRBV7-7, the J call TRBJ2-1; D is tentatively TRBD1 or TRBD2 (5 bases each). Germline CDR1 is SSHAT and CDR2 is FNYEAQ (reference sequence). This CDR3 spans 15 amino acids. CDR3 sequence (DNA): TGTGCTAGCAGCGCCGGGGCCCCTCGTTACAATGAGCAGTTCTTC. It translates to CASSAGAPRYNEQFF. Drawing the rest from reference TRBV7-7 and TRBJ2-1, the complete variable domain is GAGVSQSPRYKVTKRGQDVTLRCDPISSHATLYWYQQALGQGPEFLTYFNYEAQPDKSGLPSDRFSAERPEGSISTLTIQRTEQRDSAMYRCASSAGAPRYNEQFFGPGTRLTVL.